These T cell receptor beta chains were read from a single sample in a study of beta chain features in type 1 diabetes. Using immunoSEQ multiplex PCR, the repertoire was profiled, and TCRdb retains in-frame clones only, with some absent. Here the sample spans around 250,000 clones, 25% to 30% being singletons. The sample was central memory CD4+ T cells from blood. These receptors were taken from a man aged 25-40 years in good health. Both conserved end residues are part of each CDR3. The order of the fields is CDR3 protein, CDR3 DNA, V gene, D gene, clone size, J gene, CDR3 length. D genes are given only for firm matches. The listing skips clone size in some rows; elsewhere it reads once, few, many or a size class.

CDR3aa: CALGSGSYNEQFF
CDR3nt: TGCGCCCTAGGTTCTGGCTCCTACAATGAGCAGTTCTTC
v_gene: TRBV10-2
d_gene: NA
abundance: few
j_gene: TRBJ2-1
len: 13

CDR3aa: CASKREGPMAYEQYF
CDR3nt: TGTGCCAGCAAACGGGAGGGCCCTATGGCCTACGAGCAGTACTTC
v_gene: TRBV28
d_gene: TRBD2
abundance: NA
j_gene: TRBJ2-7
len: 15

CDR3aa: CASRQGPQETQYF
CDR3nt: TGTGCCAGCAGACAGGGACCCCAAGAGACCCAGTACTTC
v_gene: TRBV2
d_gene: NA
abundance: few
j_gene: TRBJ2-5
len: 13

CDR3aa: CSVVSNSNQPQHF
CDR3nt: TGCAGCGTTGTTTCGAATAGCAATCAGCCCCAGCATTTT
v_gene: TRBV29-1
d_gene: NA
abundance: many
j_gene: TRBJ1-5
len: 13

CDR3aa: CASSSPGLAAYEQYF
CDR3nt: TGTGCCAGCAGTTCTCCGGGACTAGCGGCCTACGAGCAGTACTTC
v_gene: TRBV28
d_gene: TRBD2
abundance: NA
j_gene: TRBJ2-7
len: 15

CDR3aa: CAWTRDRGFYGYTF
CDR3nt: TGTGCCTGGACCCGAGACAGGGGGTTCTATGGCTACACCTTC
v_gene: TRBV30
d_gene: TRBD1
abundance: NA
j_gene: TRBJ1-2
len: 14

CDR3aa: CASSYATEGQVENQPQHF
CDR3nt: TGTGCCAGCAGTTACGCTACCGAGGGACAGGTCGAAAATCAGCCCCAGCATTTT
v_gene: TRBV6-8
d_gene: TRBD1
abundance: few
j_gene: TRBJ1-5
len: 18

CDR3aa: CASTAWGNTIYF
CDR3nt: TGTGCCAGCACCGCGTGGGGGAACACCATATATTTT
v_gene: TRBV5-6
d_gene: NA
abundance: few
j_gene: TRBJ1-3
len: 12

CDR3aa: CASTDPTAGNTEAFF
CDR3nt: TGTGCCAGCACCGACCCGACAGCGGGGAACACTGAAGCTTTCTTT
v_gene: TRBV6-5
d_gene: NA
abundance: NA
j_gene: TRBJ1-1
len: 15

CDR3aa: CASSPEGTGPYGYTF
CDR3nt: TGTGCCAGCTCACCGGAAGGGACAGGGCCCTATGGCTACACCTTC
v_gene: TRBV18
d_gene: TRBD1
abundance: few
j_gene: TRBJ1-2
len: 15

CDR3aa: CASSLNSEHEQFF
CDR3nt: TGTGCCAGCAGCTTAAACAGTGAGCACGAGCAGTTCTTC
v_gene: TRBV7-9
d_gene: NA
abundance: NA
j_gene: TRBJ2-1
len: 13

CDR3aa: CAWSVRQGGNQPQHF
CDR3nt: TGTGCCTGGAGTGTAAGACAGGGAGGCAATCAGCCCCAGCATTTT
v_gene: TRBV30
d_gene: TRBD1
abundance: few
j_gene: TRBJ1-5
len: 15

CDR3aa: CASSKSTSGGPDTQYF
CDR3nt: TGTGCCAGCAGCAAATCGACTAGCGGGGGCCCAGATACGCAGTATTTT
v_gene: TRBV21-1
d_gene: NA
abundance: few
j_gene: TRBJ2-3
len: 16

CDR3aa: CASSTGPFSYEQYF
CDR3nt: TGTGCCAGTAGCACAGGACCGTTCTCCTACGAGCAGTACTTC
v_gene: TRBV19
d_gene: NA
abundance: NA
j_gene: TRBJ2-7
len: 14

CDR3aa: CASTPERGQQADTQYF
CDR3nt: TGCGCCAGCACACCTGAGAGGGGACAGCAGGCAGATACGCAGTATTTT
v_gene: TRBV23-1
d_gene: TRBD1
abundance: few
j_gene: TRBJ2-3
len: 16

CDR3aa: CATSREESTGSNGYTF
CDR3nt: TGTGCCACCAGCAGGGAGGAGTCGACAGGGTCTAATGGCTACACCTTC
v_gene: TRBV15
d_gene: TRBD1
abundance: NA
j_gene: TRBJ1-2
len: 16

CDR3aa: CASSWDFSLNNEQFF
CDR3nt: TGTGCCAGCAGCTGGGACTTCTCATTAAACAATGAGCAGTTCTTC
v_gene: TRBV2
d_gene: NA
abundance: NA
j_gene: TRBJ2-1
len: 15

CDR3aa: CASSLGGGINSPLHF
CDR3nt: TGTGCCAGCAGCTTAGGGGGCGGCATAAATTCACCCCTCCACTTT
v_gene: TRBV7-2
d_gene: NA
abundance: few
j_gene: TRBJ1-6
len: 15

CDR3aa: CAWSFRDRGNTEAFF
CDR3nt: TGTGCCTGGAGCTTCCGGGACAGGGGGAACACTGAAGCTTTCTTT
v_gene: TRBV30
d_gene: TRBD1
abundance: few
j_gene: TRBJ1-1
len: 15

CDR3aa: CASSNPKTEFSYEQYF
CDR3nt: TGTGCCAGCAGCAACCCCAAGACTGAATTCTCCTACGAGCAGTACTTC
v_gene: TRBV5-6
d_gene: NA
abundance: NA
j_gene: TRBJ2-7
len: 16

CDR3aa: CASSGTAAGANVLTF
CDR3nt: TGTGCCAGCAGCGGTACCGCGGCTGGGGCCAACGTCCTGACTTTC
v_gene: TRBV2
d_gene: NA
abundance: few
j_gene: TRBJ2-6
len: 15

CDR3aa: CASSPQDGGQFF
CDR3nt: TGTGCCAGCAGCCCCCAGGACGGGGGACAGTTCTTC
v_gene: TRBV7-2
d_gene: NA
abundance: NA
j_gene: TRBJ2-1
len: 12

CDR3aa: CASSFSTGVEKLFF
CDR3nt: TGTGCCAGCAGCTTTTCGACAGGGGTTGAAAAACTGTTTTTT
v_gene: TRBV5-4
d_gene: TRBD1
abundance: NA
j_gene: TRBJ1-4
len: 14

CDR3aa: CASSYTDREQYF
CDR3nt: TGTGCCAGCAGTTACACGGACAGGGAGCAGTACTTC
v_gene: TRBV6-6
d_gene: TRBD1
abundance: few
j_gene: TRBJ2-7
len: 12

CDR3aa: CASSLAGHEQFF
CDR3nt: TGTGCCAGCTCACTAGCAGGGCATGAGCAGTTCTTC
v_gene: TRBV18
d_gene: NA
abundance: NA
j_gene: TRBJ2-1
len: 12

CDR3aa: CSVEGTSGRSGEQYF
CDR3nt: TGCAGCGTTGAGGGGACTAGCGGGAGGTCCGGCGAGCAGTACTTC
v_gene: TRBV29-1
d_gene: TRBD2
abundance: NA
j_gene: TRBJ2-7
len: 15

CDR3aa: CSVEGGTGNGYTF
CDR3nt: TGCAGCGTTGAAGGGGGCACCGGCAATGGCTACACCTTC
v_gene: TRBV29-1
d_gene: NA
abundance: few
j_gene: TRBJ1-2
len: 13

CDR3aa: CASSLETGQSQPQHF
CDR3nt: TGCGCCAGCAGCTTGGAGACCGGGCAGTCTCAGCCCCAGCATTTT
v_gene: TRBV5-1
d_gene: NA
abundance: NA
j_gene: TRBJ1-5
len: 15

CDR3aa: CAWSVQAGNYGYTF
CDR3nt: TGTGCCTGGAGTGTACAGGCGGGTAACTATGGCTACACCTTC
v_gene: TRBV30
d_gene: NA
abundance: few
j_gene: TRBJ1-2
len: 14